Below are 16 T cell receptor beta chains sequenced from a single sample in a study of cytomegalovirus exposure and HLA in healthy donors. Generated by immunoSEQ multiplex PCR, the TCRdb table keeps only in-frame clones and is missing some. This table holds approximately 200,000 clones, roughly 82% found once. Sample: PBMCs. The receptor set was obtained from a woman in her 30s in good health and CMV-seropositive.

The chain links TRBV9 to TRBJ2-7; D is uncertain. Deletions cut 3 bases from V and 1 base from J, with 8 bases between. The CDR3 covers 13 residues. The germline V gene has CDR1 SGDLS and CDR2 YYNGEE. Here the CDR3 reads CASSGDGSYEQYF. CDR3 in DNA: TGTGCCAGCAGCGGTGACGGGTCCTACGAGCAGTACTTC.

The chain uses TRBV29-1 and TRBJ1-1, with D possibly being TRBD1 (5 bases). Germline assignment: CDR1 SQVTM and CDR2 ANQGSEA. Trimming left V 7 bases short and J 3 bases short, with 18 bases between. The CDR3 is made up of 14 amino acids. In DNA form, the CDR3 reads TGCAGCGCCCACCGGGGGGAAGGGGACACTGAAGCTTTCTTT. Amino acid sequence: CSAHRGEGDTEAFF.

The chain carries TRBV28 and TRBJ1-5; D is uncertain. Germline V gene sequence: CDR1 MDHEN, CDR2 SYDVKM. CDR3 length equals 17 residues. The germline V and J ends were trimmed by 8 bases and 4 bases, with 24 bases remaining between them. CDR3 loop: CASGPRGKGGGNQPQHF. CDR3 coding DNA: TGTGCCAGCGGCCCAAGAGGGAAGGGTGGCGGGAATCAGCCCCAGCATTTT.

The rearrangement joins TRBV5-1 to TRBJ2-7, with TRBD2 matching 8 bases. The CDR3 loop spans 16 amino acids. V shed 0 bases, J shed 1 base, and the junction held 6 bases outside the gene matches. Germline V gene sequence: CDR1 SGHRS, CDR2 YFSETQ. For the CDR3, the DNA is TGCGCCAGCAGCTTGGTGTCTAGCGGGCAATCCTACGAGCAGTACTTC. It is translated as CASSLVSSGQSYEQYF.

The gene calls are TRBV14 and TRBJ2-1, with 15 bases that match TRBD2. The CDR3 loop spans 15 amino acids. The V gene's germline CDR1 is SGHDN and CDR2 FVKESK. The V segment lost 4 bases and the J segment 8 bases; nucleotides outside the gene matches: 3. The CDR3 sequence is CASSRGTSGRYEQFF. In DNA, the CDR3 is TGTGCCAGCAGCCGCGGGACTAGCGGGAGGTATGAGCAGTTCTTC.

The chain carries TRBV5-6 and TRBJ2-7, with a tentative D call TRBD1 (5 bases). The CDR3 spans 15 residues. Deletions cut 1 base from V and 3 bases from J, with 14 bases between. CDR1 is SGHDT, CDR2 YYEEEE, per germline. The CDR3 bases are TGTGCCAGCAGCTTGATGAGACAGCCGGACTACGAGCAGTACTTC. Translation: CASSLMRQPDYEQYF. The full variable domain, in which reference TRBV5-6 and TRBJ2-7 provide the parts outside the CDR3, is DAGVTQSPTHLIKTRGQQVTLRCSPKSGHDTVSWYQQALGQGPQFIFQYYEEEERQRGNFPDRFSGHQFPNYSSELNVNALLLGDSALYLCASSLMRQPDYEQYFGPGTRLTVT.

The chain links TRBV5-4 to TRBJ2-1, with 7 positions matching TRBD2. CDR3 length equals 16 residues. Germline V gene lookup returns CDR1 SGHNT and CDR2 YYREEE (reference sequence). Losses at the gene ends were 4 bases for V and 7 bases for J; bases not matched to a gene: 14. Here the CDR3 DNA reads TGTGCCAGCAGCACACTGAGCGGGGTTCTTACGAATGAGCAGTTCTTC. Translated, it gives CASSTLSGVLTNEQFF.

V gene TRBV6-5 combines with J gene TRBJ2-1, with 7 positions matching TRBD2. Looked up from germline, CDR1 is MNHEY and CDR2 is SVGAGI. This CDR3 has 12 amino acids. Trimming removed 6 bases from V and 10 bases from J; junction bases left unmatched: 6. CDR3 DNA sequence: TGTGCCAGCAGCCGGGGGGAGTGGGAGCAGTTCTTC. Its protein product is CASSRGEWEQFF.

V and J are TRBV5-6 and TRBJ2-7; 9 bases map to TRBD1. V shed 1 base, J shed 7 bases, and the junction held 9 bases outside the gene matches. This CDR3 region has 15 residues. Germline V gene data show CDR1 as SGHDT and CDR2 as YYEEEE. CDR3 region: CASSLINRGQWEQYF. The CDR3 nucleotides are TGTGCCAGCAGCTTGATAAACAGGGGGCAATGGGAGCAGTACTTC.

This clone was seen only a few times. The V call is TRBV27, the J call TRBJ1-2; 8 bases are shared with TRBD1. From germline, CDR1 is MNHEY and CDR2 SMNVEV (reference sequence). The CDR3 runs to 16 residues. V trimming: 5 bases; J trimming: 5 bases; junction bases outside the gene matches: 13. The CDR3 DNA sequence: TGTGCCAGCAGTCCCTCACCCGGGACAGGCGAGTATGGCTACACCTTC. This encodes CASSPSPGTGEYGYTF.

The rearrangement uses TRBV19 and TRBJ1-4, with D tentatively TRBD1 (6 bases). Germline lookup yields CDR1 LNHDA and CDR2 SQIVND (reference sequence). The V gene lost 4 bases and the J gene lost 11 bases, with 14 bases spanning the gap. There are 13 residues in the CDR3. Here the CDR3 DNA reads TGTGCCAGTAGTACGACAGGACCTAGGAAACTGTTTTTT. It codes for CASSTTGPRKLFF.

This chain uses TRBV19 with TRBJ1-5, with 9 positions matching TRBD1. This CDR3 region has 15 residues. The ends lost 8 bases at V and 0 bases at J; junction bases unmatched: 5. Germline loops: CDR1 LNHDA, CDR2 SQIVND (reference sequence). The CDR3 region has the DNA TGTGCCAGTGGACAGGGGCTGAATAGCAATCAGCCCCAGCATTTT. Protein product: CASGQGLNSNQPQHF.

DNA of the CDR3: TGTGCCTGGAGCCGAAGGTCAGGGTCGCACTATGGCTACACCTTC. Translating gives CAWSRRSGSHYGYTF. The chain carries TRBV30 and TRBJ1-2, with a weak D call TRBD1 (5 bases). The germline CDR1 and CDR2 sequences are GTSNPN and SVGIG (reference sequence). Trimming cost V 3 bases and J 3 bases, with 17 bases left between them. The CDR3 sequence is 15 residues long. The whole variable domain, filled in from reference TRBV30 and TRBJ1-2, reads SQTIHQWPATLVQPVGSPLSLECTVEGTSNPNLYWYRQAAGRGLQLLFYSVGIGQISSEVPQNLSASRPQDRQFILSSKKLLLSDSGFYLCAWSRRSGSHYGYTFGSGTRLTVV.

The chain joins TRBV19 to TRBJ1-5; 8 bases match TRBD1. This CDR3 is 15 amino acids long. Germline CDR1 and CDR2: LNHDA and SQIVND (reference sequence). Losses at the gene ends were 0 bases for V and 6 bases for J; bases not matched to a gene: 4. The CDR3 spells CASSIDQGALQPQHF. The DNA for the CDR3 is TGTGCCAGTAGTATAGATCAGGGGGCCCTTCAGCCCCAGCATTTT.

This rearrangement joins TRBV4-1 to TRBJ2-5; 7 nucleotides align to TRBD1. This CDR3 is built from 14 residues. Germline V gene data show CDR1 as MGHRA and CDR2 as YSYEKL. The V segment lost 4 bases and the J segment 5 bases; nucleotides outside the gene matches: 7. The CDR3, as DNA: TGCGCCAGCAGCCTCCGGACAGGCAGGGAGACCCAGTACTTC. Its translation is CASSLRTGRETQYF.

This clone was recorded once. The chain uses TRBV7-2 and TRBJ2-6; D is perhaps TRBD2 (6 bases). V was pared by 2 bases and J by 0 bases, with 11 bases between. CDR1 SGHTA and CDR2 FQGNSA come from the germline V gene. The CDR3 runs to 17 residues. CDR3: CASSLQRASSGANVLTF. DNA of the CDR3: TGTGCCAGCAGCTTACAGCGGGCGAGCTCTGGGGCCAACGTCCTGACTTTC.